A single TCR beta chain is shown here with its context. Germline CDR1 reads SGHTA; CDR2 reads FQGNSA. The CDR3 length is 14 residues. V was pared by 4 bases and J by 1 base, with 11 bases between. The data are from a study of T-cell reconstitution after alpha-beta-depleted transplantation in children. Molecular barcoding with unique molecular identifiers was used for the TCRbeta library. One entry per CDR3 protein, called by TCRdb with MiXCR from the PCR reads. The data show 450,000 to 600,000 distinct CDR3 sequences, with approximately 20% seen just once and roughly 3.3% held by the top ten. The chain couples TRBV7-2 to TRBJ2-7, with no clear D. This TCR came from a human donor who donated a stem cell graft to a child with acute lymphoblastic leukemia. The sequenced sample was PBMCs from the stem cell graft donor, obtained from the stem cell graft. CDR3 protein: CASSSDGRSYEQYF. The CDR3 DNA follows: TGTGCCAGCAGCTCGGACGGACGTTCCTACGAGCAGTACTTC.